A single sample gave rise to the 27 T cell receptor beta chains below, sequenced in a study of blood T cell repertoires in COVID-19. Generated by immunoSEQ multiplex PCR, the TCRdb table keeps only in-frame clones and is missing some. The sample holds tens of thousands of clones, under 90% seen once. Material for sequencing was peripheral blood. The receptors come from a human donor in a cohort sampled during active COVID-19.

V is TRBV4-2 and J is TRBJ2-2; 8 bases are a match to TRBD1. This CDR3 region has 16 residues. The V gene end was trimmed by 4 bases and the J gene end by 8 bases; junction bases not matched to a gene: 12. Germline V gives CDR1 LGHNA, CDR2 YNFKEQ. The CDR3 here is CASSPGQGAIVGELFF. In DNA form, the CDR3 reads TGTGCCAGCAGCCCCGGCCAGGGGGCGATTGTAGGGGAGCTGTTTTTT.

CDR3 sequence reads: CASSYPRAGLREQYF. The CDR3 region has the DNA TGTGCCAGCAGTTACCCCCGAGCGGGGCTACGCGAGCAGTACTTC. This chain uses TRBV6-6 with TRBJ2-7; 7 bases match TRBD2. J lost 6 bases, V lost 2 bases, and 10 bases had no gene match. The germline V gene has CDR1 MNHNY and CDR2 SVGAGI (reference sequence). The CDR3 length is 15 residues.

V gene TRBV9 combines with J gene TRBJ2-1; possibly TRBD1 for D (5 bases). V was trimmed by 4 bases and J by 9 bases, leaving 26 bases between them. Germline CDR1 is SGDLS and CDR2 is YYNGEE. The CDR3 contains 17 residues. CDR3 nucleotide sequence: TGTGCCAGCAGCCCCAGGGAAGGCTATAGTTTATCTGCTGAGCAGTTCTTC. This sequence encodes CASSPREGYSLSAEQFF.

V and J are TRBV28 and TRBJ1-6; 9 bases fit TRBD1. CDR1 is MDHEN, CDR2 SYDVKM, per germline. CDR3 length equals 15 residues. The trim removed 7 bases at V and 7 bases at J, leaving 8 bases unmatched. The CDR3 DNA is TGTGCCAGCATACCCGGGGACAGGGCGAATTCACCCCTCCACTTT. It yields the protein CASIPGDRANSPLHF.

This chain uses TRBV14 with TRBJ1-1; a possible D gene is TRBD1 (6 bases). CDR3 length equals 14 residues. Germline V gives CDR1 SGHDN, CDR2 FVKESK. The V and J ends lost 4 bases and 1 base respectively, with 10 bases between them. DNA of the CDR3: TGTGCCAGCAGCCTTATCAGGGGGAACACTGAAGCTTTCTTT. It encodes CASSLIRGNTEAFF.

The rearrangement uses TRBV28 and TRBJ1-1; possible D gene TRBD1, 6 bases. V gave up 1 base and J gave up 1 base, with 13 bases separating them. Germline CDR1 and CDR2: MDHEN and SYDVKM. The length of the CDR3 is 16 residues. CDR3 amino acids: CASSLLGQGGNTEAFF. CDR3 DNA: TGTGCCAGCAGTTTATTGGGCCAAGGGGGGAACACTGAAGCTTTCTTT.

The table lists this clone with a few counts. This chain uses TRBV27 with TRBJ1-1; TRBD1 aligns across 9 bases. The trim removed 1 base at V and 3 bases at J, leaving 12 bases unmatched. The CDR3 covers 18 residues. Per the germline V gene, CDR1 is MNHEY and CDR2 is SMNVEV (reference sequence). The CDR3 spells CASSLFGTGQREDTEAFF. CDR3 coding DNA: TGTGCCAGCAGTTTATTCGGGACAGGGCAACGGGAAGACACTGAAGCTTTCTTT.

The rearrangement joins TRBV6-5 to TRBJ2-7, with a tentative D call TRBD1 (6 bases). Germline lookup yields CDR1 MNHEY and CDR2 SVGAGI. The CDR3 is 15 amino acids. Trimming removed 6 bases from V and 3 bases from J, with 18 bases in between. CDR3 sequence (DNA): TGTGCCAGCAGACCTTTGGACAGAGAGTTCTACGAGCAGTACTTC. The encoded protein is CASRPLDREFYEQYF.

This clone appeared a few times. The chain is built from TRBV13 and TRBJ1-2, with D perhaps TRBD1 (5 bases). With 5 bases removed from V and 3 bases from J, the gap between germline ends came to 13 bases. The germline gives CDR1 PRHDT, CDR2 FYEKMQ (reference sequence). This CDR3 is 14 amino acids long. CDR3 sequence reads: CASSLQDSHYGYTF. CDR3 in DNA: TGTGCCAGCAGCCTTCAAGACAGTCACTATGGCTACACCTTC. Full variable domain (outside the CDR3, taken from reference TRBV13 and TRBJ1-2): AAGVIQSPRHLIKEKRETATLKCYPIPRHDTVYWYQQGPGQDPQFLISFYEKMQSDKGSIPDRFSAQQFSDYHSELNMSSLELGDSALYFCASSLQDSHYGYTFGSGTRLTVV.

The rearrangement uses TRBV28 and TRBJ2-1, with 10 bases that match TRBD2. Germline loops: CDR1 MDHEN, CDR2 SYDVKM. The CDR3 consists of 16 residues. With 4 bases clipped from V and 7 bases from J, the junction kept 10 bases outside the gene matches. The CDR3 sequence: CASSSILAGAGNEQFF. As DNA, the CDR3 is TGTGCCAGCAGTTCAATTCTAGCGGGAGCTGGTAATGAGCAGTTCTTC.

This clone was seen a few times. V gene TRBV6-6 combines with J gene TRBJ1-5; D remains unclear. Looked up from germline, CDR1 is MNHNY and CDR2 is SVGAGI (reference sequence). V was clipped by 4 bases and J by 12 bases, with 16 bases between them. The CDR3 has 13 residues. Written as DNA, the CDR3 is TGTGCCAGCAGTTCCGACGGCTCCGGGAGCCAGCATTTT. Its protein product is CASSSDGSGSQHF.

This clone was recorded a few times. V and J are TRBV28 and TRBJ1-2, with D tentatively TRBD1 (5 bases). The CDR3 is made up of 13 amino acids. Germline V gene lookup returns CDR1 MDHEN and CDR2 SYDVKM. Trimming removed 9 bases at V and 0 bases at J, with 11 bases between. CDR3 coding DNA: TGTGCCAGTCGGGGGATCACTAACTATGGCTACACCTTC. Residues: CASRGITNYGYTF.

This chain links TRBV6-5 with TRBJ2-7; 7 positions match TRBD2. The ends lost 7 bases at V and 2 bases at J; junction bases unmatched: 11. The CDR3 spans 15 residues. Germline V gene data show CDR1 as MNHEY and CDR2 as SVGAGI. The DNA of the CDR3 is TGTGCCAGCACTACCTCAGGCGGGGGACCCTACGAGCAGTACTTC. It translates to CASTTSGGGPYEQYF.

This chain connects TRBV7-8 to TRBJ2-3, with 9 bases aligning to TRBD1. With 2 bases clipped from V and 4 bases from J, the junction kept 4 bases outside the gene matches. The CDR3 spans 15 residues. Germline V CDR1 and CDR2: SGHVS, FQNEAQ. CDR3 loop: CASSLNRGPSDTQYF. The CDR3 nucleotides are TGTGCCAGCAGCTTAAACAGGGGGCCATCAGATACGCAGTATTTT.

The genes are TRBV7-2 and TRBJ2-1; maybe TRBD2 (5 bases). Trimming took off 1 base at V and 4 bases at J, with 14 bases between the two ends. Germline CDR1 and CDR2: SGHTA and FQGNSA. This CDR3 is 16 amino acids long. For the CDR3, the DNA is TGTGCCAGCAGCTTAGAGGAGGCTATAAGGTACAATGAGCAGTTCTTC. Translating it yields CASSLEEAIRYNEQFF.

This clone has a handful of counts. This chain links TRBV7-9 with TRBJ2-7; TRBD1 is a possible D gene (6 bases). Germline CDR1 and CDR2: SEHNR and FQNEAQ (reference sequence). This CDR3 region has 13 residues. Trimming shortened V by 6 bases and J by 6 bases, and 15 bases separated the two germline ends. CDR3 coding DNA: TGTGCCAGCAGAATAACAGGGCCATCCGAGCAGTACTTC. Its translation: CASRITGPSEQYF. Complete variable domain (other parts from reference TRBV7-9 and TRBJ2-7): DTGVSQNPRHKITKRGQNVTFRCDPISEHNRLYWYRQTLGQGPEFLTYFQNEAQLEKSRLLSDRFSAERPKGSFSTLEIQRTEQGDSAMYLCASRITGPSEQYFGPGTRLTVT.

The V gene is TRBV5-8, the J gene TRBJ2-7; D might be TRBD1 (5 bases). The germline V and J ends were trimmed by 4 bases and 1 base, with 15 bases remaining between them. CDR1 is SGHTS and CDR2 is YDEGEE in the germline V gene. The length of the CDR3 is 15 residues. CDR3 bases: TGTGCCAGCAGCCCTAAGACAGTTTCTTCCTACGAGCAGTACTTC. It codes for CASSPKTVSSYEQYF.

This clone was seen just once. This chain links TRBV28 with TRBJ1-6; 7 bases line up with TRBD1. The CDR3 is 15 amino acids. Per germline, CDR1 MDHEN and CDR2 SYDVKM. Trimming cost V 2 bases and J 8 bases; bases outside gene matches: 6. The CDR3 DNA reads as TGTGCCAGCAGTTTACCGGGACAGCATGATTCACCCCTCCACTTT. Translated, it gives CASSLPGQHDSPLHF.

This chain links TRBV6-5 with TRBJ1-2; 7 nucleotides match TRBD1. The germline CDR1 and CDR2 sequences are MNHEY and SVGAGI. After removal of 2 bases from V and 8 bases from J, the junction contained 5 bases not matched to a gene. The CDR3 totals 13 residues. The CDR3 DNA follows: TGTGCCAGCAGTTACGAAGGGGGCAGGGGCTACACCTTC. This gives the protein CASSYEGGRGYTF.

The rearrangement joins TRBV24-1 to TRBJ1-5; D perhaps matches TRBD1 (5 bases). CDR3 length: 16 residues. V gave up 9 bases and J gave up 3 bases, with 20 bases separating them. Germline lookup yields CDR1 KGHDR and CDR2 SFDVKD. CDR3 sequence reads: CATSDIRAGPNQPQHF. The CDR3 region has the DNA TGTGCCACCTCTGATATTCGGGCGGGACCCAATCAGCCCCAGCATTTT.

The rearrangement links TRBV28 to TRBJ2-7; D is possibly TRBD1 (5 bases). The CDR3 consists of 15 residues. V was clipped by 5 bases and J by 0 bases, with 14 bases between them. Per the germline V gene, CDR1 is MDHEN and CDR2 is SYDVKM. The chain's CDR3 is CASSTGQLSSYEQYF. The CDR3 DNA sequence: TGTGCCAGCAGTACAGGACAACTGAGCTCCTACGAGCAGTACTTC.

The chain has TRBV11-2 and TRBJ1-6, with D hard to call. The V gene lost 4 bases and the J gene lost 0 bases, with 10 bases spanning the gap. Germline-derived CDR1 and CDR2 are SGHAT and FQNNGV. The CDR3 is made up of 16 amino acids. CDR3 sequence reads: CASSSPSRSYNSPLHF. In DNA form, the CDR3 reads TGTGCCAGCAGCTCCCCGTCGCGCTCCTATAATTCACCCCTCCACTTT.

The chain combines TRBV27 with TRBJ2-1; D not certain. Germline CDR1 MNHEY, CDR2 SMNVEV (reference sequence). This CDR3 region has 16 residues. V dropped 7 bases and J dropped 0 bases, with 16 bases sitting between them. Here the CDR3 reads CASTEKAESSYNEQFF. In nucleotides, the CDR3 is TGTGCCAGCACCGAGAAAGCCGAAAGCTCCTACAATGAGCAGTTCTTC.

The chain is built from TRBV7-2 and TRBJ1-6, with D uncertain. This CDR3 region has 13 residues. Germline V CDR1 and CDR2: SGHTA, FQGNSA. V lost 1 base and J lost 9, with 7 bases in between. CDR3 region: CASSLGVISPLHF. Written as DNA, the CDR3 is TGTGCCAGCAGCTTAGGTGTAATTTCACCCCTCCACTTT.

The genes are TRBV5-1 and TRBJ1-1; a weak D match, TRBD1 (5 bases). CDR1 is SGHRS and CDR2 is YFSETQ in the germline V gene. This CDR3 region has 14 residues. V was shortened by 4 bases and J by 10 bases, with 20 bases between the two germline ends. As DNA, the CDR3 is TGCGCCAGCAGCCCCGGGGGTGTCCGAGATAGAGCTTTCTTT. It yields the protein CASSPGGVRDRAFF.

This clone has more than one count but fewer than ten. The chain carries TRBV4-1 and TRBJ1-1; perhaps TRBD1 as D (5 bases). Deletions cut 0 bases from V and 1 base from J, with 9 bases between. Per germline, CDR1 MGHRA and CDR2 YSYEKL. The CDR3 runs 15 residues. CDR3 protein: CASSQDGQGNTEAFF. The CDR3 bases are TGCGCCAGCAGCCAAGACGGGCAGGGGAACACTGAAGCTTTCTTT.

In regard to this clone: Its ends do not fully match the called genes, so a read error is possible. In nucleotides, the CDR3 is TGCGCCAGCACCTTGGGGCAGGGCCTTGAAGCTTTCTTT. Translation: CASTLGQGLEAFF. This chain connects TRBV5-1 to TRBJ1-1, with D perhaps matching TRBD1 (5 bases). CDR1 and CDR2 (germline): SGHRS, YFSETQ. This CDR3 is built from 13 residues.